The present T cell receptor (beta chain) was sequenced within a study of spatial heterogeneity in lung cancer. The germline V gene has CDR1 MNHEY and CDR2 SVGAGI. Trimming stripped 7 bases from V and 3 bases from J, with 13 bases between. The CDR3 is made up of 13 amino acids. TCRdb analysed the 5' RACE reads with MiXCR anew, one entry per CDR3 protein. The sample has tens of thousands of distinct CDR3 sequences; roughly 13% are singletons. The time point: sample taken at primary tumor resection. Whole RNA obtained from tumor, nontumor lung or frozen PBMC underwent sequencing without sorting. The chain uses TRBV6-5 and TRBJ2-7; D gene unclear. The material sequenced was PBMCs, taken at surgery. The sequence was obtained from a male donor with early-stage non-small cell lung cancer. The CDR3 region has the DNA TGTGCCAGCACCCGCGGACCGTACTACGAGCAGTACTTC. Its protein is CASTRGPYYEQYF.